A selection of T cell receptor beta chains follows, all from one sample in a study of human T cells and chemical hapten exposure. Each CDR3 protein gets one entry after TCRdb re-called the RACE reads with MiXCR. The sample yields 80,000 to 100,000 distinct CDR3 sequences, less than 14% seen once. The sequences come from whole blood, collected in connection with sensitization to the hapten diphenylcyclopropenone (DPC). Receptors were obtained from a woman aged 60 to 75 with alopecia areata. Some clones in this sample may be carry-over from other donors' samples. Each CDR3 is given with its conserved first and last residue. Each record gives: CDR3 length, D gene, V gene, clone size, J gene, CDR3 protein, CDR3 DNA. The D gene is left open where the match is weak. Clone size is given for some rows only: seen once, a few or many times, or a class if the clone is expanded.

>14|.|TRBV5-1|many|TRBJ2-5
CASSLMSGQETQYF
TGCGCCAGCAGCTTGATGTCGGGGCAAGAGACCCAGTACTTC
>13|.|TRBV18|.|TRBJ1-4
CASSPPSSEKLFF
TGTGCCAGCTCACCACCGTCCAGTGAAAAACTGTTTTTT
>14|.|TRBV18|many|TRBJ1-1
CASSPPNPGTPAFF
TGTGCCAGCTCACCTCCAAACCCCGGGACACCGGCTTTCTTT
>16|.|TRBV4-1|few|TRBJ1-5
CASSQGNSYSNQPQHF
TGCGCCAGCAGCCAGGGAAACAGTTATAGCAATCAGCCCCAGCATTTT
>14|.|TRBV20-1|many|TRBJ1-3
CSARDPTEGNTIYF
TGCAGTGCTAGAGATCCCACAGAGGGAAACACCATATATTTT
>14|TRBD1|TRBV29-1|medium-sized|TRBJ2-3
CSVELGQGTDTQYF
TGCAGCGTTGAACTCGGACAGGGGACAGATACGCAGTATTTT
>14|TRBD2|TRBV29-1|many|TRBJ2-2
CSVSTSGGPGELFF
TGCAGCGTTTCGACTAGCGGGGGCCCGGGGGAGCTGTTTTTT
>11|.|TRBV30|.|TRBJ2-5
CAWSFQETQYF
TGTGCCTGGAGTTTCCAAGAGACCCAGTACTTC
>13|.|TRBV6-1|few|TRBJ1-6
CASRSAYNSPLHF
TGTGCCAGCAGGAGCGCCTATAATTCACCCCTCCACTTT
>14|.|TRBV29-1|few|TRBJ2-1
CSVVGQLGGNEQFF
TGCAGCGTTGTCGGACAGCTTGGGGGCAATGAGCAGTTCTTC
>14|.|TRBV12-5|few|TRBJ2-1
CASGSRDQPNEQFF
TGTGCTAGTGGTTCGAGGGACCAGCCCAATGAGCAGTTCTTC
>12|.|TRBV27|.|TRBJ1-2
CATLTWNYGYTF
TGTGCCACCCTGACATGGAACTATGGCTACACCTTC
>14|.|TRBV10-3|.|TRBJ1-2
CAISESGQRIGYTF
TGTGCCATCAGTGAGTCCGGTCAGCGAATTGGGTACACCTTC
>18|TRBD2|TRBV20-1|few|TRBJ2-3
CSAPATAGAGGPMDTQYF
TGCAGTGCCCCAGCCACAGCGGGTGCGGGGGGGCCTATGGATACGCAGTATTTT
>16|.|TRBV7-9|many|TRBJ2-2
CASSLLPGLNTGELFF
TGTGCCAGCAGCTTATTACCGGGATTGAACACCGGGGAGCTGTTTTTT
>15|TRBD2|TRBV5-1|many|TRBJ2-1
CASKTSGGRSDEQFF
TGCGCCAGCAAGACTAGCGGGGGGCGGAGCGATGAGCAGTTCTTC
>15|.|TRBV19|.|TRBJ1-4
CASSIMRGQDEKLFF
TGTGCCAGTAGTATAATGAGGGGTCAAGATGAAAAACTGTTTTTT
>13|.|TRBV20-1|.|TRBJ1-2
CSARRGRNYGYTF
TGCAGTGCTAGAAGGGGGAGAAACTATGGCTACACCTTC
>13|.|TRBV18|many|TRBJ2-1
CASSPSPDNEQFF
TGTGCCAGCTCACCTAGCCCGGACAATGAGCAGTTCTTC
>16|.|TRBV7-3|.|TRBJ2-1
CASSYWGQNRGGEQFF
TGTGCCAGCAGCTACTGGGGGCAAAATAGGGGTGGTGAGCAGTTCTTC
>16|.|TRBV7-2|many|TRBJ1-1
CASSALTTGGGTEAFF
TGTGCCAGCAGCGCACTCACAACCGGGGGAGGCACTGAAGCTTTCTTT
>14|.|TRBV19|.|TRBJ2-2
CASSIGGYTGELFF
TGTGCCAGTAGTATAGGCGGATACACCGGGGAGCTGTTTTTT
>15|.|TRBV18|few|TRBJ2-3
CASSPQQGSTDTQYF
TGTGCCAGCTCACCACAGCAGGGGAGCACAGATACGCAGTATTTT
>16|.|TRBV6-2/TRBV6-3|few|TRBJ1-1
CASSYRPQAQNTEAFF
TGTGCCAGCAGTTACCGACCTCAAGCCCAGAACACTGAAGCTTTCTTT
>13|TRBD2|TRBV5-5|many|TRBJ2-5
CASSPGGSETQYF
TGTGCCAGCAGCCCGGGGGGATCAGAGACCCAGTACTTC
>16|.|TRBV5-1|few|TRBJ1-1
CASSLAGQSQGIEAFF
TGCGCCAGCAGCTTGGCCGGACAATCCCAGGGTATTGAAGCTTTCTTT
>16|.|TRBV4-2|many|TRBJ1-1
CASSQDTRQGRTEAFF
TGTGCCAGCAGCCAAGATACTCGGCAGGGTCGGACTGAAGCTTTCTTT
>15|.|TRBV4-1|.|TRBJ1-5
CASSQDRGRGQPQHF
TGCGCCAGCAGCCAAGATAGGGGGAGAGGTCAGCCCCAGCATTTT
>12|TRBD1|TRBV4-1|.|TRBJ1-1
CASSRSTGEAFF
TGCGCCAGCAGCCGATCGACAGGGGAGGCTTTCTTT
>16|.|TRBV5-4|.|TRBJ2-1
CASSLGRGTLGNEQFF
TGTGCCAGCAGCTTGGGACGCGGTACATTAGGCAATGAGCAGTTCTTC
>18|.|TRBV6-2/TRBV6-3|many|TRBJ2-2
CASRHPSQGRWGSGELFF
TGTGCCAGCAGGCACCCTTCACAGGGCCGGTGGGGTTCCGGGGAGCTGTTTTTT
>14|.|TRBV5-5|many|TRBJ1-3
CASNREGTGNTIYF
TGTGCCAGCAACAGGGAGGGCACTGGAAACACCATATATTTT
>19|.|TRBV25-1|few|TRBJ1-1
CASSEYTWMLVDWNTEAFF
TGTGCCAGCAGTGAATATACGTGGATGTTAGTCGATTGGAACACTGAAGCTTTCTTT
>14|TRBD1|TRBV7-2|many|TRBJ1-1
CASSVLQGSTEAFF
TGTGCCAGCAGCGTCTTACAGGGGAGCACTGAAGCTTTCTTT
>14|.|TRBV20-1|.|TRBJ2-1
CSARGVGRGDEQFF
TGCAGTGCTAGAGGCGTGGGCCGTGGAGATGAGCAGTTCTTC
>17|TRBD2|TRBV9|many|TRBJ2-5
CASSKGLQRGAQETQYF
TGTGCCAGCAGCAAGGGTCTCCAGCGGGGGGCCCAAGAGACCCAGTACTTC
>14|TRBD2|TRBV20-1|.|TRBJ2-3
CSAGLASNADTQYF
TGCAGTGCAGGACTAGCGAGCAATGCAGATACGCAGTATTTT
>14|.|TRBV11-2|many|TRBJ1-2
CASSPSRGNYGYTF
TGTGCCAGCAGCCCATCCCGCGGAAACTATGGCTACACCTTC
>13|.|TRBV7-2|.|TRBJ1-5
CASSLSVGQPQHF
TGTGCCAGCAGCCTCTCAGTTGGTCAGCCCCAGCATTTT
>11|.|TRBV30|few|TRBJ2-3
CAWSPTDTQYF
TGTGCCTGGAGTCCAACGGATACGCAGTATTTT
>14|.|TRBV7-8|.|TRBJ2-5
CASSWDHRQETQYF
TGTGCCAGCAGTTGGGACCACCGCCAAGAGACCCAGTACTTC
>13|.|TRBV29-1|few|TRBJ2-4
CSVGGDGGRNQYF
TGCAGCGTTGGGGGCGATGGGGGGAGGAATCAGTACTTC
>16|TRBD2|TRBV3-1|few|TRBJ2-7
CASRKSGGSSDYEQYF
TGTGCCAGCAGAAAGAGCGGGGGGTCCTCCGACTACGAGCAGTACTTC
>11|.|TRBV12-5|many|TRBJ1-3
CASGLSHTIYF
TGTGCTAGTGGGCTGAGTCACACCATATATTTT
>15|.|TRBV3-1|many|TRBJ1-2
CASSAGGGANYGYTF
TGTGCCAGCAGCGCAGGAGGGGGAGCTAACTATGGCTACACCTTC
>14|.|TRBV11-2|.|TRBJ2-1
CASSLSSSYNEQFF
TGTGCCAGCAGCTTATCCAGCTCCTACAATGAGCAGTTCTTC